This is a list of T cell receptor beta chains from one sample in a study of cytomegalovirus exposure and HLA in healthy donors. Using immunoSEQ multiplex PCR, the repertoire was profiled, and TCRdb retains in-frame clones only, with some absent. The sample consists of 200,000 or so clones, 78% of them appearing once. Sequenced material: PBMCs. The receptors here all came from a woman in her 30s in good health and CMV-seropositive. The CDR3 runs from the conserved cysteine through the conserved F or W. The D gene is left open where the match is weak. Some rows have no size entry. The others give once, few or many, or a class for an expanded clone.

j_call clone_size v_call d_call cdr3_nt cdr3_aa
TRBJ1-5 NA TRBV14 TRBD1 TGTGCCAGCAGCCAAGATCGTGGGGGGACAGGGGTTAGCAATCAGCCCCAGCATTTT CASSQDRGGTGVSNQPQHF
TRBJ2-3 NA TRBV4-1 TRBD2 TGCGCCAGCAGCCACCGACTAGCGGGGGAGGATACGCAGTATTTT CASSHRLAGEDTQYF
TRBJ1-2 few TRBV28 TRBD1 TGTGCCAGCAGTTCCGGGACAGCGGATGGCTACACCTTC CASSSGTADGYTF
TRBJ1-1 NA TRBV18 NA TGTGCCAGCTCACCCGTTTTTACTGAAGCTTTCTTT CASSPVFTEAFF
TRBJ1-2 NA TRBV27 NA TGTGCCAGCAGTTTCTCGCAGGGGATTGGCTATGGCTACACCTTC CASSFSQGIGYGYTF
TRBJ2-2 NA TRBV7-8 TRBD2 TGTGCCAGCAGCTTAGGATTAGCGGGGACCGGGGAGCTGTTTTTT CASSLGLAGTGELFF
TRBJ2-2 few TRBV6-5 NA TGTGCCAGCAGTTACAGGGGCGGGGAGCTGTTTTTT CASSYRGGELFF
TRBJ2-7 NA TRBV28 NA TGTGCCAGCAGAGCCAGGGTCTACGAGCAGTACTTC CASRARVYEQYF
TRBJ1-1 NA TRBV5-8 TRBD1 TGTGCCAGCATCCTATTTAAGGGACAGGCGAACACTGAAGCTTTCTTT CASILFKGQANTEAFF
TRBJ2-1 NA TRBV6-1 TRBD2 TGTGCCAGCAGTGAAGTACTAGCGGGAGCTAATGAGCAGTTCTTC CASSEVLAGANEQFF
TRBJ1-1 few TRBV7-9 NA TGTGCCAGCAGCCCCTCCACTGAAGCTTTCTTT CASSPSTEAFF
TRBJ1-2 NA TRBV4-3 NA TGCGCCAGCAGCCAGGATCAGGATGGCTACACCTTC CASSQDQDGYTF
TRBJ1-1 NA TRBV19 NA TGTGCCAGTAGTATAGTAGGGGGGAACACTGAAGCTTTCTTT CASSIVGGNTEAFF
TRBJ1-5 NA TRBV10-3 NA TGTGCCATCAGTGATGGCCCCAAACAAGATAGCAATCAGCCCCAGCATTTT CAISDGPKQDSNQPQHF
TRBJ2-7 NA TRBV4-1 NA TGCGCCAGCAGCCCGACAGGCGGAACCTACGAGCAGTACTTC CASSPTGGTYEQYF
TRBJ1-1 NA TRBV10-3 NA TGTGCCATCAGTGAGATCTGGCAAATGAACGCTGAAGCTTTCTTT CAISEIWQMNAEAFF
TRBJ1-4 once TRBV6-5 TRBD1 TGTGCCAGCAGTCCCGAGCAGGGGGATGAAAAACTGTTTTTT CASSPEQGDEKLFF
TRBJ2-5 NA TRBV7-8 NA TGTGCCAGCAGTATTCGTAGGGGCCAAGAGACCCAGTACTTC CASSIRRGQETQYF
TRBJ2-7 few TRBV28 TRBD2 TGTGCCAGCACAGCGGGAGGGCTCAACGAGCAGTACTTC CASTAGGLNEQYF
TRBJ2-7 few TRBV5-4 NA TGTGCCAGCAGGATAACGGGACACGACGAGCAGTACTTC CASRITGHDEQYF
TRBJ1-1 NA TRBV2 TRBD1 TGTGCCAGCAGTTGGGACAGGGTAGGGAACACTGAAGCTTTCTTT CASSWDRVGNTEAFF
TRBJ1-1 NA TRBV5-1 NA TGCGCCAGCAGCTTTTCTCAGGGGAGTACAGCTTTCTTT CASSFSQGSTAFF
TRBJ1-6 NA TRBV4-3 NA TGCGCCAGCAGCCAAGATCCCCAGGGTGATTCACCCCTCCACTTT CASSQDPQGDSPLHF
TRBJ1-2 NA TRBV2 TRBD1 TGTGCCAGCGACCGGGACAGAAAAGGCTACACCTTC CASDRDRKGYTF
TRBJ2-2 few TRBV28 TRBD2 TGTGCCAGCAGTAAATTACTAGCGGTTGACGCGAACACCGGGGAGCTGTTTTTT CASSKLLAVDANTGELFF
TRBJ2-2 NA TRBV6-1 TRBD1 TGTGCCAGCAGGGGACAGGAATTGATCACCGGGGAGCTGTTTTTT CASRGQELITGELFF
TRBJ1-6 NA TRBV5-4 NA TGTGCCAGCAGCTTAGAAGGGGCCGTGTATTCACCCCTCCACTTT CASSLEGAVYSPLHF
TRBJ1-4 NA TRBV27 NA TGTGCCAGCAGGAAAGACCCCGCGGGCAGTGAAAAACTGTTTTTT CASRKDPAGSEKLFF
TRBJ2-3 few TRBV14 TRBD2 TGTGCCAGCAGCCAGGGACTAGCGGGCCACGGGGGTACGCAGTATTTT CASSQGLAGHGGTQYF
TRBJ2-1 NA TRBV9 TRBD2 TGTGCCAGCAGCATGACTAGCGGGGAAATCAATGAGCAGTTCTTC CASSMTSGEINEQFF
TRBJ1-1 NA TRBV9 NA TGTGCCAGCAGCGGACAAATGAACACTGAAGCTTTCTTT CASSGQMNTEAFF
TRBJ2-3 once TRBV5-1 TRBD2 TGCGCCAGCAGCCAAACCCCGGGAGGTCCAGATACGCAGTATTTT CASSQTPGGPDTQYF
TRBJ2-7 NA TRBV4-3 TRBD1 TGCGCCAGCAGCCAAGATCATGACAGGGGGCACGAGCAGTACTTC CASSQDHDRGHEQYF
TRBJ2-7 NA TRBV7-2 NA TGTGCCAGCAGCCCAGGCGTGGGACACACTTACGAGCAGTACTTC CASSPGVGHTYEQYF
TRBJ1-2 NA TRBV4-3 TRBD1 TGCGCCAGCAGCCCCGACGAGGGGGCCTATGGCTACACCTTC CASSPDEGAYGYTF
TRBJ2-7 NA TRBV5-4 TRBD2 TGTGCCAGCACCCTGGGGGGGGTGAAAACCTACGAGCAGTACTTC CASTLGGVKTYEQYF
TRBJ2-2 NA TRBV5-4 TRBD2 TGTGCCAGCAGCCCAGGACTAGCGGGAGTCACCGGGGAGCTGTTTTTT CASSPGLAGVTGELFF
TRBJ2-1 NA TRBV5-6 TRBD1 TGTGCCAGCAGCCCCAGGGACAGGGTATTATCTGAGCAGTTCTTC CASSPRDRVLSEQFF
TRBJ2-1 NA TRBV6-6 TRBD1 TGTGCCAGCAGTTCCAAGGACAGGGCGATGGTCGATGAGCAGTTCTTC CASSSKDRAMVDEQFF
TRBJ1-4 NA TRBV7-2 TRBD1 TGTGCCAGCAGCCCGACAGGGGTTCGTGAAAAACTGTTTTTT CASSPTGVREKLFF
TRBJ1-5 NA TRBV2 NA TGTGCCAGCAGTGAAGCGCGGGGGGGGGCCCAGCATTTT CASSEARGGAQHF
TRBJ2-1 once TRBV19 NA TGTGCCACCCTAGCGAGAGCCTACAATGAGCAGTTCTTC CATLARAYNEQFF
TRBJ2-7 NA TRBV6-5 NA TGTGCCAGCCCGGGGGCGGGGGAGGAGCAGTACTTC CASPGAGEEQYF
TRBJ2-7 NA TRBV27 NA TGTGCCAGCAGTTCGATTAGCGCCTACGAGCAGTACTTC CASSSISAYEQYF
TRBJ1-1 NA TRBV20-1 NA TGCAGTGCTGGGAGGACGGGTGAAGCTTTCTTT CSAGRTGEAFF
TRBJ1-5 NA TRBV6-1 NA TGTGCCAGCAGTGCTGAGTCTGCAGGGTTTGGTCAGCCCCAGCATTTT CASSAESAGFGQPQHF
TRBJ2-5 NA TRBV7-2 NA TGTGCCAGCAGCTTCCCACAAGAGACCCAGTACTTC CASSFPQETQYF
TRBJ1-5 few TRBV19 TRBD1 TGTGCCAGTAGTATGCGGGCAGGGGGCTCCAGTAGCAATCAGCCCCAGCATTTT CASSMRAGGSSSNQPQHF
TRBJ2-1 once TRBV6-1 NA TGTGCCAGCAGTGAGCGCAGGGCTTCCTACAATGAGCAGTTCTTC CASSERRASYNEQFF